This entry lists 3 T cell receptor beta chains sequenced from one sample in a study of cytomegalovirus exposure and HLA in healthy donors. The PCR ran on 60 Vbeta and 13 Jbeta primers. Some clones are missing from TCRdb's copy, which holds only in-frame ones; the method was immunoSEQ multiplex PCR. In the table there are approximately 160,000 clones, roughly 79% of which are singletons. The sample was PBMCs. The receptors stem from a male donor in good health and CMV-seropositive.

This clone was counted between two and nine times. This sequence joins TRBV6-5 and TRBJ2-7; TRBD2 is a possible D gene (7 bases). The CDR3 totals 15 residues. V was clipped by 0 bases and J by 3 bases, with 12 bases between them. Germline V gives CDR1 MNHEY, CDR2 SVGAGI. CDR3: CASSYSRGGGYEQYF. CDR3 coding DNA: TGTGCCAGCAGTTACTCAAGGGGAGGGGGCTACGAGCAGTACTTC.

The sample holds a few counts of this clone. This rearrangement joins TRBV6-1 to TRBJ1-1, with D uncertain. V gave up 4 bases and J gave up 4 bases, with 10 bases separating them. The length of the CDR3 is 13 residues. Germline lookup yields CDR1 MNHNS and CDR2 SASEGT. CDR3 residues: CASSVVGVTEAFF. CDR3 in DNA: TGTGCCAGCAGTGTCGTCGGGGTCACTGAAGCTTTCTTT.

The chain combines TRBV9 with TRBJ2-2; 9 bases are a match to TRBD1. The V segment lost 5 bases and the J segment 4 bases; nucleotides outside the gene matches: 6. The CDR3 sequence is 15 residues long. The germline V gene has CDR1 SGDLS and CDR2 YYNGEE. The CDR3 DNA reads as TGTGCCAGCAGATACGGACAGGGGTTCACCGGGGAGCTGTTTTTT. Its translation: CASRYGQGFTGELFF.